This paragraph covers one T cell receptor beta chain sequence. The protocol was immunoSEQ multiplex PCR, while the TCRdb copy is restricted to in-frame clones and leaves out a portion. The sample records more than 80,000 clones, 90% to 98% being singletons. V shed 1 base, J shed 4 bases, and the junction held 1 base outside the gene matches. The CDR3 covers 14 residues. Germline CDR1 is SGDLS and CDR2 is YYNGEE. The data originate from a study of technical replicates of blood from a handful of donors. This TCR was recovered from a human donor in good health. The chain has TRBV9 and TRBJ1-3; 8 bases agree with TRBD1. Specimen: T cells isolated from PBMCs. Written as DNA, the CDR3 is TGTGCCAGCAGCGTACAGGGGGCCGGAAACACCATATATTTT. Encoded protein: CASSVQGAGNTIYF.